The rows below give T cell receptor beta chains drawn from one sample of a study of blood T cells in healthy people across ages. TCRdb used MiXCR to reprocess the 5' RACE reads, holding one entry per CDR3 protein. The repertoire has about 1.6 million distinct CDR3 sequences, about 31% of them found once; the top ten carry around 11%. Material for sequencing was blood. These TCRs come from a woman under 40 in good health. The CDR3 runs from the conserved cysteine through the conserved F or W. The D gene is left open where the match is weak. The size entry is marked missing in some rows and otherwise reads once, few, many or a size class.

>TRBJ2-1|TRBD2|TRBV9|.
CASSVGAGADNEQFF
TGTGCCAGCAGCGTAGGAGCGGGGGCCGACAATGAGCAGTTCTTC
>TRBJ2-7|TRBD1|TRBV12-3/TRBV12-4|many
CASSPGQGASREQYF
TGTGCCAGCAGTCCCGGACAGGGGGCTTCTCGTGAGCAGTACTTC
>TRBJ2-2|TRBD2|TRBV7-6|once
CASTERGRNTGELFF
TGTGCCAGCACCGAGCGGGGGAGAAACACCGGGGAGCTGTTTTTT
>TRBJ1-4|.|TRBV6-2/TRBV6-3|.
CAVAPVGRDYEKLFF
TGTGCCGTTGCCCCGGTAGGGCGGGACTATGAAAAACTGTTTTTT
>TRBJ2-7|.|TRBV20-1|few
CSARDLPLSYEQYF
TGCAGTGCTAGAGATCTTCCCCTCTCCTACGAGCAGTACTTC
>TRBJ1-5|.|TRBV3-1|few
CASSQGVGDNQPQHF
TGTGCCAGCAGCCAGGGTGTGGGAGACAATCAGCCCCAGCATTTT
>TRBJ2-7|.|TRBV29-1|many
CSVVTASSYEQYF
TGCAGCGTTGTCACGGCCAGCTCCTACGAGCAGTACTTC
>TRBJ2-7|.|TRBV6-1|.
CASSLAQYEQYF
TGTGCCAGCAGTCTAGCGCAGTACGAGCAGTACTTC
>TRBJ2-1|.|TRBV2|few
CASRAAPPRGEQFF
TGTGCCAGCAGGGCAGCCCCCCCCCGCGGGGAGCAGTTCTTC
>TRBJ2-3|TRBD1|TRBV29-1|many
CSVGTGQRTDTQYF
TGCAGCGTCGGGACAGGGCAACGCACAGATACGCAGTATTTT
>TRBJ2-7|TRBD2|TRBV27|few
CARMSGGKSLYEQYF
TGTGCCAGGATGAGCGGGGGGAAATCCCTCTACGAGCAGTACTTC
>TRBJ2-5|.|TRBV28|.
CATKSRGRETQYF
TGTGCCACCAAGTCTAGGGGCCGAGAGACCCAGTACTTC
>TRBJ2-1|.|TRBV29-1|many
CSVEDTALEQFF
TGCAGCGTTGAAGATACCGCCTTGGAGCAGTTCTTC
>TRBJ2-1|TRBD2|TRBV5-1|few
CASSLEGGSMNEQFF
TGCGCCAGCAGCTTGGAGGGCGGGAGTATGAATGAGCAGTTCTTC
>TRBJ2-7|TRBD2|TRBV20-1|many
CSARLGLAGSYEQYF
TGCAGTGCTAGATTAGGACTAGCGGGTTCCTACGAGCAGTACTTC
>TRBJ2-5|TRBD2|TRBV7-3|few
CASSLRGGLDRGETQYF
TGTGCCAGCAGCTTAAGGGGGGGACTAGATCGGGGGGAGACCCAGTACTTC
>TRBJ2-7|TRBD2|TRBV29-1|.
CSARGGQDSLYEQYF
TGCAGCGCCCGGGGGGGGCAGGACTCCCTCTACGAGCAGTACTTC
>TRBJ2-7|.|TRBV2|.
CASTNLSGRGSYEQYF
TGTGCCAGCACCAACCTCTCGGGACGGGGCTCCTACGAGCAGTACTTC
>TRBJ2-1|.|TRBV5-1|.
CASSPRFQSELYNEQFF
TGCGCCAGCAGCCCCCGCTTCCAGTCAGAACTCTACAATGAGCAGTTCTTC
>TRBJ2-3|TRBD2|TRBV11-2|few
CASSLGLAGGGSTDTQYF
TGTGCCAGCAGCCTCGGACTAGCGGGGGGCGGAAGCACAGATACGCAGTATTTT
>TRBJ2-5|TRBD2|TRBV4-1|few
CASSQKPPSGGVGETQYF
TGCGCCAGCAGCCAAAAACCCCCCAGCGGGGGGGTAGGAGAGACCCAGTACTTC
>TRBJ2-7|.|TRBV20-1|many
CSASVEGKAYYEQYF
TGCAGTGCTAGTGTGGAGGGGAAAGCCTACTACGAGCAGTACTTC
>TRBJ1-3|.|TRBV4-1|.
CASSQDGGSGNTIYF
TGCGCCAGCAGCCAAGATGGGGGGTCTGGAAACACCATATATTTT
>TRBJ1-2|.|TRBV11-2|.
CASSLDQTTSYGYTF
TGTGCCAGCAGCTTAGATCAAACAACGAGCTATGGCTACACCTTC
>TRBJ2-3|.|TRBV10-2|few
CASGRQEDTQYF
TGCGCCAGCGGAAGACAAGAGGATACGCAGTATTTT
>TRBJ1-2|TRBD1|TRBV30|.
CAWRSIRGLFYGYTF
TGTGCCTGGAGGTCAATCAGGGGGTTATTCTATGGCTACACCTTC
>TRBJ1-5|.|TRBV7-8|.
CASSPGRLNSNQPQHF
TGTGCCAGCAGCCCTGGGAGACTGAATAGCAATCAGCCCCAGCATTTT
>TRBJ2-7|.|TRBV28|few
CASSLPGLGTREQYF
TGTGCCAGCAGTCTACCGGGACTGGGAACTCGGGAGCAGTACTTC
>TRBJ2-7|.|TRBV5-1|.
CASSFMDEQYF
TGCGCCAGCAGCTTCATGGACGAGCAGTACTTC
>TRBJ2-5|.|TRBV28|.
CASSPYLGPRQYF
TGTGCCAGCAGTCCCTACCTGGGCCCCCGGCAGTACTTC
>TRBJ1-2|TRBD1|TRBV20-1|.
CSARGDRDLYGYTF
TGCAGTGCTAGAGGGGACAGGGACCTCTATGGCTACACCTTC